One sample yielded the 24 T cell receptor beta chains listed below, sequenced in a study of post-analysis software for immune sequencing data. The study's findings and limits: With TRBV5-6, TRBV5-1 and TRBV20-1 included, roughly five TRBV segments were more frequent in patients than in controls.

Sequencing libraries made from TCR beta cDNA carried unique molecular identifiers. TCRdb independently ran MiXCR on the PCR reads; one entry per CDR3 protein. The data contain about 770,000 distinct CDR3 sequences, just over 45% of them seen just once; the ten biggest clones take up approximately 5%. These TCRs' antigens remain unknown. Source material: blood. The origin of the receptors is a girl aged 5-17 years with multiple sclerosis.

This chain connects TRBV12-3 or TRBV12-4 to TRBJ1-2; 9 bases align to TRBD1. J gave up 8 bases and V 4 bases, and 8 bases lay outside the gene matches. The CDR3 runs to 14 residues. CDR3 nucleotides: TGTGCCAGCAGTTCCCCGACAGGGGGAGAGGGCTACACCTTC. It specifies CASSSPTGGEGYTF.

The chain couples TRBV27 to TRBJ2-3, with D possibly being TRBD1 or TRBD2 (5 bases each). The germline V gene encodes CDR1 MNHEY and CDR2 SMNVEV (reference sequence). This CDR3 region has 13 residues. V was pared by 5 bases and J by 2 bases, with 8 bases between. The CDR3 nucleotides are TGTGCCAGCAGTCGGGACGTCACAGATACGCAGTATTTT. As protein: CASSRDVTDTQYF.

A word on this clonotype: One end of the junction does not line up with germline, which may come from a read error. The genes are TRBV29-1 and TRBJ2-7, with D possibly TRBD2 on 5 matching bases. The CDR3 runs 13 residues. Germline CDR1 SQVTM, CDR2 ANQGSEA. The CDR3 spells CSVEEGSSYERYF. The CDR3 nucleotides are TGCAGCGTTGAAGAAGGGAGCTCCTACGAGCGGTACTTC.

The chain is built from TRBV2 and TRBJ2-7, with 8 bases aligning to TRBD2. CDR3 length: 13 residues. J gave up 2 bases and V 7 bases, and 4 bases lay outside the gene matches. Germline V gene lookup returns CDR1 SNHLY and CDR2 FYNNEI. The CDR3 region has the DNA TGTGCCAGCACTAGACTAGCGACCTACGAGCAGTACTTC. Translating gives CASTRLATYEQYF. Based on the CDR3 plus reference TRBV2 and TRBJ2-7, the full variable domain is EPEVTQTPSHQVTQMGQEVILRCVPISNHLYFYWYRQILGQKVEFLVSFYNNEISEKSEIFDDQFSVERPDGSNFTLKIRSTKLEDSAMYFCASTRLATYEQYFGPGTRLTVT.

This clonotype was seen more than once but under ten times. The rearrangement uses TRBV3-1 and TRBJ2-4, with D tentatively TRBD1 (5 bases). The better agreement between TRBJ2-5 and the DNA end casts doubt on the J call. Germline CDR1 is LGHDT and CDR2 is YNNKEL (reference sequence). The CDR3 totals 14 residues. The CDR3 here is CASSQIRGGETQYF. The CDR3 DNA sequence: TGTGCCAGCAGCCAAATAAGGGGTGGGGAGACCCAGTACTTC.

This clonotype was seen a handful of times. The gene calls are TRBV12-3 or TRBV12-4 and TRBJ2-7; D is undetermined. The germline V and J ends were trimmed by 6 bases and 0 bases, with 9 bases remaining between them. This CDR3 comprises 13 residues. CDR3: CASREQSSYEQYF. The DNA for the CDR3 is TGTGCCAGCAGAGAACAGAGCTCCTACGAGCAGTACTTC.

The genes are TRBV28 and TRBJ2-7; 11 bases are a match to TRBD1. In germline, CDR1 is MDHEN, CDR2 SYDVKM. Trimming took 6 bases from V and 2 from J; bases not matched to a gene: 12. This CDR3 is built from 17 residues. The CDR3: CASRSTRRTGGPYEQYF. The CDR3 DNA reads TGTGCCAGCAGGTCAACACGTAGGACAGGGGGCCCCTACGAGCAGTACTTC.

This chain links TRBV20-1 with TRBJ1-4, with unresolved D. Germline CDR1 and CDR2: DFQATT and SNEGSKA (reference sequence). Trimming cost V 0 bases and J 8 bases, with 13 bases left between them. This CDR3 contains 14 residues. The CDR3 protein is CSARDPTQGEKLFF. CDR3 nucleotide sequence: TGCAGTGCTAGAGATCCAACCCAAGGGGAAAAACTGTTTTTT.

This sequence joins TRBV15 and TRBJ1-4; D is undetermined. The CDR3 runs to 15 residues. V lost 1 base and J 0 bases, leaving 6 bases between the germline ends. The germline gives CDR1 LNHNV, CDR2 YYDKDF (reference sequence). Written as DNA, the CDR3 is TGTGCCACCAGCAGAGGGTTTGCAACTAATGAAAAACTGTTTTTT. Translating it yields CATSRGFATNEKLFF.

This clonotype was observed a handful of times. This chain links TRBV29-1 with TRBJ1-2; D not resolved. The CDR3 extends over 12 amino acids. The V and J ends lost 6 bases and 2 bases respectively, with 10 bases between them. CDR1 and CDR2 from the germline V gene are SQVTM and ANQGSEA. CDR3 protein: CSVATPNYGYTF. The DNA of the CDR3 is TGCAGCGTAGCGACACCAAACTATGGCTACACCTTC.

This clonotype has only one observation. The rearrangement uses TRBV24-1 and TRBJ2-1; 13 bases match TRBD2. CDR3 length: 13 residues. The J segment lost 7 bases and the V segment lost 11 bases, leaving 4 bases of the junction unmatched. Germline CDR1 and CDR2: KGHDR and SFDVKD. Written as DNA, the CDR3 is TGTGCCATCGGACTAGCGGGAGTTAATGAGCAGTTCTTC. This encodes CAIGLAGVNEQFF.

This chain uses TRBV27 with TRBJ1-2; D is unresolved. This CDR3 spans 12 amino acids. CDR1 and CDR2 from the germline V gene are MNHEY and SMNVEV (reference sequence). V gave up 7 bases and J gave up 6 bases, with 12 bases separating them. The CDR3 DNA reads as TGTGCCAGCACTAATAACGGTCATGGCTACACCTTC. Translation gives CASTNNGHGYTF.

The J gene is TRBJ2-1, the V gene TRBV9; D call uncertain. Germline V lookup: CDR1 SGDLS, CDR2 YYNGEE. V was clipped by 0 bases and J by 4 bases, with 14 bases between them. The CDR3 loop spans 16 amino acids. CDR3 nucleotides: TGTGCCAGCAGCGTAGGTTGGTCGCAGATTTACAATGAGCAGTTCTTC. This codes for CASSVGWSQIYNEQFF.

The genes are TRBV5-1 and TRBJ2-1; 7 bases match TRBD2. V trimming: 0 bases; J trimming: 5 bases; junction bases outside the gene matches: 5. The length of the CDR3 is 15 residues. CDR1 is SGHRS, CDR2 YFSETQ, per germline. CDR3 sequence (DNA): TGCGCCAGCAGCTTGGTCGGGGGGACCGACAATGAGCAGTTCTTC. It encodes CASSLVGGTDNEQFF.

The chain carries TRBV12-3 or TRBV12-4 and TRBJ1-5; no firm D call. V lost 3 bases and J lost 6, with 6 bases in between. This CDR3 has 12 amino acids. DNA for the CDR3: TGTGCCAGCAGTTTTGGATTTCAGCCCCAGCATTTT. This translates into CASSFGFQPQHF.

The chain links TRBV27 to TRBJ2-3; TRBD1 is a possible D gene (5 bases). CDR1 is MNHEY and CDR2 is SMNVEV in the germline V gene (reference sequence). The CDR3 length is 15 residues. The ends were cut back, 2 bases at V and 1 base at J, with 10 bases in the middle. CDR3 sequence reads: CASSLAAGRTDTQYF. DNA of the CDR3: TGTGCCAGCAGTTTAGCGGCAGGGCGCACAGATACGCAGTATTTT.

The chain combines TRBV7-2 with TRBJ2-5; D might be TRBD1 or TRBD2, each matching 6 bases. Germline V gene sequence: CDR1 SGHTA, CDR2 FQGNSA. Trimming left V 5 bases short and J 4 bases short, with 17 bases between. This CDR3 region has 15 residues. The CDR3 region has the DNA TGTGCCAGCAGCAGGAATTGGGGGGCCGGAGAGACCCAGTACTTC. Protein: CASSRNWGAGETQYF.

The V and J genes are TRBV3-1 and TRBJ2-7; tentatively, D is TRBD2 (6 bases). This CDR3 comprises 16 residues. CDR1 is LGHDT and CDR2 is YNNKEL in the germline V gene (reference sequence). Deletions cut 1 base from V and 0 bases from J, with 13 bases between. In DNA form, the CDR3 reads TGTGCCAGCAGCCAAGTTAGAGGAGGGGTCTCCTACGAGCAGTACTTC. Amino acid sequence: CASSQVRGGVSYEQYF.

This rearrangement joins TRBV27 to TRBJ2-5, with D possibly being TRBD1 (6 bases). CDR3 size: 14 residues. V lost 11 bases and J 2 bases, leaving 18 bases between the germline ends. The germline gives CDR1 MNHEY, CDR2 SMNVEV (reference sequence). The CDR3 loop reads CASRQARTQETQYF. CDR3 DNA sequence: TGTGCCTCCCGACAGGCCCGGACTCAAGAGACCCAGTACTTC.

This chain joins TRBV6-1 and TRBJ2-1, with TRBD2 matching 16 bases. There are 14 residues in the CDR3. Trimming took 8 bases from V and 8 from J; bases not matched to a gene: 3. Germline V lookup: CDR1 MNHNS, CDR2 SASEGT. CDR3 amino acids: CASGGLAGGDEQFF. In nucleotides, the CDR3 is TGTGCCAGCGGGGGACTAGCGGGAGGGGATGAGCAGTTCTTC.

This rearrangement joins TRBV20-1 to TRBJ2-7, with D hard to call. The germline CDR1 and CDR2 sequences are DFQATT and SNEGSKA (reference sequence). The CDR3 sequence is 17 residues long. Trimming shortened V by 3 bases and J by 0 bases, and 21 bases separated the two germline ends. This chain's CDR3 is CSARAPPRGPSSYEQYF. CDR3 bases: TGCAGTGCTAGGGCCCCACCTCGAGGACCTAGCTCCTACGAGCAGTACTTC.

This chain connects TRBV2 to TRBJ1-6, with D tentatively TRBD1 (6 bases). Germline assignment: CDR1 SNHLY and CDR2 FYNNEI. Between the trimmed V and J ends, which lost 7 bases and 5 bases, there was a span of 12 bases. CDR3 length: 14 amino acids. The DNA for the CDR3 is TGTGCCAGCACGAATGACAGGAATAATTCACCCCTCCACTTT. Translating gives CASTNDRNNSPLHF.

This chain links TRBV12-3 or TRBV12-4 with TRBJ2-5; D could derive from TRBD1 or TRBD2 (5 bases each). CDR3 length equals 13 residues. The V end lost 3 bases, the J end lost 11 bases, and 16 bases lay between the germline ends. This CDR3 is CASSLTGPNQQYF. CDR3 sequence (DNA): TGTGCCAGCAGTTTGACGGGACCCAATCAGCAGTACTTC.

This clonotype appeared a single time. The CDR3 is CATSDPSGSPYNEQFF. The CDR3 coding sequence is TGTGCCACCAGTGATCCAAGCGGGAGCCCTTACAATGAGCAGTTCTTC. The V gene is TRBV24-1, the J gene TRBJ2-1; 8 bases match TRBD2. Germline values: CDR1 KGHDR, CDR2 SFDVKD. V lost 3 bases and J lost 4; bases outside the gene matches: 7. The CDR3 is 16 residues long.